This T cell receptor beta chain was recovered during a study of OX40 agonist ivuxolimab in advanced cancers. The overall study: Of mixed ages from about 20 to 85 and averaging approximately 60 years, the group was 65% to 85% male.

Sequencing was performed with immunoSEQ multiplex PCR; in TCRdb, only in-frame clones are kept and a portion is missing. The sample lists tens of thousands of clones, about 80% occurring once. Trimming removed 3 bases from V and 5 bases from J, with 13 bases in between. CDR1 ENHRY and CDR2 SYGVKD come from the germline V gene. The CDR3 extends over 14 amino acids. Patients were excluded for autoimmune disease history or systemic immunosuppression. Points on this clone: Its antigen remains unidentified.

Findings and limits, study-wide: Partial responders receiving 0.1-3.0 mg/kg showed among the lowest clonal expansion. There was clonal expansion of CD4+ and CD8+ blood T cells by week 6 at 0.1 to 3.0 mg/kg.

The input for sequencing was CD4+ or CD8+ T cells sorted from blood, taken in a trial of the OX40 agonist ivuxolimab. The rearrangement links TRBV10-3 to TRBJ2-5; D is perhaps TRBD2 (6 bases). The origin of this receptor is an adult with an advanced solid tumor such as melanoma, head and neck, liver or kidney cancer. CDR3 sequence reads: CAISDGGVGETQYF. DNA of the CDR3: TGTGCCATCAGTGACGGAGGGGTCGGCGAGACCCAGTACTTC.